A single sample is the source of the 14 T cell receptor beta chains below, sequenced in a study of T cells in Graves' hyperthyroidism and ophthalmopathy. Authors of the study amplified TCR beta CDR3 regions from RNA transcripts. A first-round RT-PCR of the TCR CDR3 used the HTBI primer set. TCRdb reanalysed the multiplex PCR reads using MiXCR and keeps one entry per CDR3 protein. The sample includes 300,000 to 500,000 distinct CDR3 sequences, over 11% of them seen just once. Material: blood. These receptors originate from a man aged 50 or older with Graves' ophthalmopathy.

Comment on this clonotype: This clone may be a read error of a much larger clone one base away. Because it lacks the conserved phenylalanine or tryptophan at the end, this CDR3 is likely a read error. J is TRBJ2-5 and V is TRBV20-1; 14 bases line up with TRBD2. The V segment lost 6 bases and the J segment 7 bases; nucleotides outside the gene matches: 10. CDR1 DFQATT and CDR2 SNEGSKA come from the germline V gene (reference sequence). The CDR3 totals 15 residues. The CDR3 protein is CSAGGLAGELGTQYL. CDR3 coding DNA: TGCAGTGCCGGGGGACTAGCGGGAGAGTTGGGGACCCAGTACCTC.

The V call is TRBV20-1, the J call TRBJ1-5; the match to TRBD1 covers 7 bases. V was clipped by 3 bases and J by 8 bases; unmatched bases: 7. Looked up from germline, CDR1 is DFQATT and CDR2 is SNEGSKA (reference sequence). The CDR3 has 13 residues. CDR3 sequence: CSASLGTVEPQHF. The CDR3 DNA is TGCAGTGCTAGTCTAGGGACAGTGGAGCCCCAGCATTTT.

The chain is built from TRBV29-1 and TRBJ2-5; 7 nucleotides align to TRBD1. Germline V CDR1 and CDR2: SQVTM, ANQGSEA. Trimming cost V 3 bases and J 2 bases; bases outside gene matches: 12. The CDR3 runs 16 residues. The chain's CDR3 is CSVDSGGSGSQETQYF. The DNA for the CDR3 is TGCAGCGTTGACTCAGGGGGATCGGGCTCTCAAGAGACCCAGTACTTC.

The chain joins TRBV6-1 to TRBJ2-1; D uncertain. Germline V lookup: CDR1 MNHNS, CDR2 SASEGT. The V end lost 6 bases, the J end lost 0 bases, and 18 bases lay between the germline ends. There are 17 residues in the CDR3. CDR3 amino acids: CASRVNPDGSSYNEQFF. The CDR3 coding sequence is TGTGCCAGCAGGGTCAACCCGGACGGTAGCTCCTACAATGAGCAGTTCTTC.

This clonotype was recorded at least ten times. The CDR3 nucleotides are TGTGCCATCAAGGGAAATCACTACGAGCAGTACTTC. It specifies CAIKGNHYEQYF. This sequence joins TRBV10-3 and TRBJ2-7; D not certain. Germline values: CDR1 ENHRY, CDR2 SYGVKD. The CDR3 has 12 amino acids. Trimming took 7 bases from V and 3 from J, leaving 10 bases between them.

This clonotype appeared many times. The chain recombines TRBV5-1 with TRBJ2-1; the D is unclear. Between the trimmed V and J ends, which lost 0 bases and 2 bases, there was a span of 9 bases. Germline V gives CDR1 SGHRS, CDR2 YFSETQ. The CDR3 runs 15 residues. The CDR3 reads CASSLVSRPYNEQFF. CDR3 DNA sequence: TGCGCCAGCAGCTTGGTTTCCAGACCCTACAATGAGCAGTTCTTC.

This clonotype was observed at least ten times. The rearrangement joins TRBV7-9 to TRBJ2-7; D is uncertain. CDR1 is SEHNR and CDR2 is FQNEAQ in the germline V gene (reference sequence). V was clipped by 4 bases and J by 0 bases, with 13 bases between them. This CDR3 is 15 amino acids long. CDR3 amino acids: CASSSPNAVSYEQYF. CDR3 DNA: TGTGCCAGCAGCTCACCGAATGCGGTCTCCTACGAGCAGTACTTC.

This clonotype has a count of ten or more. The chain links TRBV12-3 or TRBV12-4 to TRBJ1-1; 10 bases fit TRBD1. CDR3 length equals 14 residues. V trimming: 4 bases; J trimming: 5 bases; junction bases outside the gene matches: 4. CDR3 protein: CASSWTGGRTEAFF. The CDR3 DNA is TGTGCCAGCAGTTGGACAGGGGGGCGGACTGAAGCTTTCTTT.

This clonotype was detected many times. J is TRBJ1-1 and V is TRBV3-1, with D perhaps matching TRBD1 (5 bases). The CDR3 is 14 residues long. The ends were cut back, 0 bases at V and 10 bases at J, with 15 bases in the middle. CDR1 and CDR2 from the germline V gene are LGHDT and YNNKEL (reference sequence). The chain's CDR3 is CASSQEGTADRAFF. The CDR3 nucleotides are TGTGCCAGCAGCCAAGAAGGGACGGCTGATCGAGCTTTCTTT.

The table lists this clonotype with many counts. The V and J genes are TRBV29-1 and TRBJ1-1; the D is unclear. Per germline, CDR1 SQVTM and CDR2 ANQGSEA. V lost 3 bases to trimming and J lost 5 bases, with 10 bases between them. This CDR3 is built from 12 residues. The CDR3 sequence is CSVDMGLTEAFF. The CDR3 region has the DNA TGCAGCGTTGATATGGGTTTGACTGAAGCTTTCTTT.

This clonotype was detected only a few times. This chain links TRBV7-9 with TRBJ2-1; 15 bases match TRBD2. This CDR3 has 21 residues. The germline V gene encodes CDR1 SEHNR and CDR2 FQNEAQ (reference sequence). Trimming cost V 5 bases and J 0 bases; bases outside gene matches: 14. The CDR3 protein is CASSTPGTSGRPSSSYNEQFF. The CDR3, as DNA: TGTGCCAGCAGCACCCCCGGGACTAGCGGGAGGCCCTCGAGCTCCTACAATGAGCAGTTCTTC.

The chain links TRBV4-2 to TRBJ2-1; the match to TRBD2 covers 11 bases. This CDR3 is 15 amino acids long. Germline loops: CDR1 LGHNA, CDR2 YNFKEQ. V shed 4 bases, J shed 4 bases, and the junction held 3 bases outside the gene matches. In DNA, the CDR3 is TGTGCCAGCAGCCTTAGCGGGGGGGGATACAATGAGCAGTTCTTC. Translation gives CASSLSGGGYNEQFF.

V gene TRBV9 combines with J gene TRBJ2-2, with 9 bases matching TRBD2. CDR1 and CDR2 from the germline V gene are SGDLS and YYNGEE. The CDR3 has 16 amino acids. V lost 2 bases to trimming and J lost 2 bases; unmatched junction nucleotides: 4. CDR3 in amino acids: CASSVSGSRNTGELFF. The CDR3 coding sequence is TGTGCCAGCAGCGTTAGCGGGAGTCGTAACACCGGGGAGCTGTTTTTT.

The chain combines TRBV20-1 with TRBJ2-7, with 7 positions matching TRBD2. This CDR3 is built from 14 residues. V lost 2 bases to trimming and J lost 0 bases; unmatched junction nucleotides: 4. Per germline, CDR1 DFQATT and CDR2 SNEGSKA (reference sequence). The DNA of the CDR3 is TGCAGTGCTAGAACTAGCGAAAGCTCCTACGAGCAGTACTTC. Translating gives CSARTSESSYEQYF.